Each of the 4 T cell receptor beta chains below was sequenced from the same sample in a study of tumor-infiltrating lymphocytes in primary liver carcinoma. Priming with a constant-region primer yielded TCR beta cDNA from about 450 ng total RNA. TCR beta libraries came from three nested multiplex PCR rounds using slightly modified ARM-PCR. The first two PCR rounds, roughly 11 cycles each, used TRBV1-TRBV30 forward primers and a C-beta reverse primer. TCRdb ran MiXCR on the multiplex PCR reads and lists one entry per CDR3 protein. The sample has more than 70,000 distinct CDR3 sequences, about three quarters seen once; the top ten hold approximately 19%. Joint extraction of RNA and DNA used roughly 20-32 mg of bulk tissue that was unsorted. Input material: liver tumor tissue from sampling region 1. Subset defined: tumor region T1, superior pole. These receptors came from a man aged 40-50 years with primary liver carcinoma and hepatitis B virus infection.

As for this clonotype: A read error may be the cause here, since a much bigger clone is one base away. The CDR3 bases are TGTGCCAGCAGCTTATCAGCGGGAGAAGGCGATGAGCAGTTCTTC. Amino acid sequence: CASSLSAGEGDEQFF. This sequence joins TRBV7-6 and TRBJ2-1, with 8 positions matching TRBD2. CDR1 is SGHVS and CDR2 is FNYEAQ in the germline V gene. There are 15 residues in the CDR3. V dropped 2 bases and J dropped 8; count of bases not matched to a gene: 8.

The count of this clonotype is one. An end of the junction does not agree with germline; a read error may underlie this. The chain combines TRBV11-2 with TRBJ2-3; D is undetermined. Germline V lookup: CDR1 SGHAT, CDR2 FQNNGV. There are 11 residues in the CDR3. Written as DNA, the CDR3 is TGTGCCAGCAGCTTCGGGCAGGTGTGGCATTTT. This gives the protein CASSFGQVWHF.

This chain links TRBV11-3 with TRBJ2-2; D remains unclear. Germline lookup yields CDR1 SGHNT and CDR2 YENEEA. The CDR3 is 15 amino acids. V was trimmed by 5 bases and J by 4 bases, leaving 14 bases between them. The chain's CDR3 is CASSRAESGTGELFF. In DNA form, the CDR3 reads TGTGCCAGCAGCCGTGCAGAATCCGGCACCGGGGAGCTGTTTTTT.

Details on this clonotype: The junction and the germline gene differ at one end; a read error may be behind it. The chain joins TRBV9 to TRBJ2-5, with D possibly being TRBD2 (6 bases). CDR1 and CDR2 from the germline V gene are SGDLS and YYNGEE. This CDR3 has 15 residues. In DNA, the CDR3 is TGTGCCATCAGCGTCGGGGGAGGCTCCCAAGAGACCCAGTACTTC. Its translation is CAISVGGGSQETQYF.